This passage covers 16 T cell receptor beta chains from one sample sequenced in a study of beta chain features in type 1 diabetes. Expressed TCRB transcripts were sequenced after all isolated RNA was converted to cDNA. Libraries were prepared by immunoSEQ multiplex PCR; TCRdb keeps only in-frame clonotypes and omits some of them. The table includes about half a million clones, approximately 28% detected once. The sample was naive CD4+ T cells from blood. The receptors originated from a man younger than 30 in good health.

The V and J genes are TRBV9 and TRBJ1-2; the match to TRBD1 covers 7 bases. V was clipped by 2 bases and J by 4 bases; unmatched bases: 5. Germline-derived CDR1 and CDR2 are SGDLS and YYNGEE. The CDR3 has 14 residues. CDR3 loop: CASSVTGESYGYTF. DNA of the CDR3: TGTGCCAGCAGCGTTACAGGGGAGAGCTATGGCTACACCTTC.

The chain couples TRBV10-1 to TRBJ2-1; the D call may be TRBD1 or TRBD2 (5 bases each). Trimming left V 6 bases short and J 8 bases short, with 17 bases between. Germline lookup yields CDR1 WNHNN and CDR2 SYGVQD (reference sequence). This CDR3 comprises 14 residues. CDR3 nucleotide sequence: TGCGCCAGCAGCGGGACGGTGGTTAGGGATGAGCAGTTCTTC. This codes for CASSGTVVRDEQFF.

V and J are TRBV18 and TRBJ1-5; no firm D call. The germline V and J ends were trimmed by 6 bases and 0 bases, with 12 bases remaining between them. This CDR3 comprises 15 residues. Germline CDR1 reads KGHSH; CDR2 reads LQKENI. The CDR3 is CASSPNWDSNQPQHF. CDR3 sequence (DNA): TGTGCCAGCTCTCCGAACTGGGATAGCAATCAGCCCCAGCATTTT. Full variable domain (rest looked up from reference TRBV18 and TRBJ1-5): NAGVMQNPRHLVRRRGQEARLRCSPMKGHSHVYWYRQLPEEGLKFMVYLQKENIIDESGMPKERFSAEFPKEGPSILRIQQVVRGDSAAYFCASSPNWDSNQPQHFGDGTRLSIL.

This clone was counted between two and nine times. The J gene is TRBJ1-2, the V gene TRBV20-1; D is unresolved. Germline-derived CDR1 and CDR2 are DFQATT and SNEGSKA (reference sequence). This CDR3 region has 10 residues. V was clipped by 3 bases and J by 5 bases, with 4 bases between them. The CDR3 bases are TGCAGTGCTAGGAGTTATGGCTACACCTTC. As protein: CSARSYGYTF.

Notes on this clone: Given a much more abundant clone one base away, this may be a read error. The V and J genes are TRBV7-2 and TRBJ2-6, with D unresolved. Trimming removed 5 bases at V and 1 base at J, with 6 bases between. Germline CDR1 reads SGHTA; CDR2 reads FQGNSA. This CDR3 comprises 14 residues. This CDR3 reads CASSQASGANVLTF. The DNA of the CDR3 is TGTGCCAGCAGCCAAGCATCTGGGGCCAACGTCCTGACTTTC.

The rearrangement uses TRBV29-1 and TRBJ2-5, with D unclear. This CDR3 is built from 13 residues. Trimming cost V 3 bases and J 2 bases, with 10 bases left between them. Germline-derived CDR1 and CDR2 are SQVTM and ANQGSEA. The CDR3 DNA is TGCAGCGTTGATCTCGCGGAGCAAGAGACCCAGTACTTC. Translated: CSVDLAEQETQYF.

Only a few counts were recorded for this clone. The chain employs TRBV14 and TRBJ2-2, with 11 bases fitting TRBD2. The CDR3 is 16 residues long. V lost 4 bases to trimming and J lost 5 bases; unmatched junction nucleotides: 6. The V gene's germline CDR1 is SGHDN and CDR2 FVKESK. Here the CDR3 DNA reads TGTGCCAGCAGCCGAGGACTAGCGGGTTCGACCGGGGAGCTGTTTTTT. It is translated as CASSRGLAGSTGELFF.

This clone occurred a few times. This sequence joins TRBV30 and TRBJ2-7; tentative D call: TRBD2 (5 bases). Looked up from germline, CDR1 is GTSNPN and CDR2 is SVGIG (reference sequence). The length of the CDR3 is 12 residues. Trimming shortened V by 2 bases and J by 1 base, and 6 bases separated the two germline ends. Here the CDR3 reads CAWSTSSYEQYF. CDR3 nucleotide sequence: TGTGCCTGGAGTACTAGTTCCTACGAGCAGTACTTC.

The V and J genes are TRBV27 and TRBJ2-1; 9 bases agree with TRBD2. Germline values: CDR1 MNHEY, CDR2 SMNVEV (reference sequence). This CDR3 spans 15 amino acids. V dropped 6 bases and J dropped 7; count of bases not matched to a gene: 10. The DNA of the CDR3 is TGTGCCAGCAGCTTAGTCATAGCGGGAGCTAATGAGCAGTTCTTC. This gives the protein CASSLVIAGANEQFF.

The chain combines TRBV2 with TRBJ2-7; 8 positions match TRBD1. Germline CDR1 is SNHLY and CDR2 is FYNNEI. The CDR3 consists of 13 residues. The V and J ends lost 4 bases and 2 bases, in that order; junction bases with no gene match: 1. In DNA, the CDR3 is TGTGCCAGCAGTGGACAGGGGACCTACGAGCAGTACTTC. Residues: CASSGQGTYEQYF.

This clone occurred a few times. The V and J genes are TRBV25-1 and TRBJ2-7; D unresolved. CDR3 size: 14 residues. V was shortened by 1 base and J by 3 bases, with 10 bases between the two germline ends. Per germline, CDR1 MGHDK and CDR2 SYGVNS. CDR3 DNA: TGTGCCAGCAGTGAATCCTCCTACCGCTACGAGCAGTACTTC. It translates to CASSESSYRYEQYF.

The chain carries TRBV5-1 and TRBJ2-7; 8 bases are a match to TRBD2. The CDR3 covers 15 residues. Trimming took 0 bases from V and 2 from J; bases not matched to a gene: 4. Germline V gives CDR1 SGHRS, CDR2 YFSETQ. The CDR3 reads CASSLVTSGTYEQYF. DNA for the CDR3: TGCGCCAGCAGCTTGGTTACTAGCGGAACCTACGAGCAGTACTTC.

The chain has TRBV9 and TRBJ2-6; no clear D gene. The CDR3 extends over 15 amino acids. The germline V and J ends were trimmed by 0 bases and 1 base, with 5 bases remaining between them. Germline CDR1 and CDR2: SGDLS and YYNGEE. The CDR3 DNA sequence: TGTGCCAGCAGCGTAGTTCGTTCTGGGGCCAACGTCCTGACTTTC. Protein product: CASSVVRSGANVLTF. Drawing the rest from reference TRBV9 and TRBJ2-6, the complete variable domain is DSGVTQTPKHLITATGQRVTLRCSPRSGDLSVYWYQQSLDQGLQFLIQYYNGEERAKGNILERFSAQQFPDLHSELNLSSLELGDSALYFCASSVVRSGANVLTFGAGSRLTVL.

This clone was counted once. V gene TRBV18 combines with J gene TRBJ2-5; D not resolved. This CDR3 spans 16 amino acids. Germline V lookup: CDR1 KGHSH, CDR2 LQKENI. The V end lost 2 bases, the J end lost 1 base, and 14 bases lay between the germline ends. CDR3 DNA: TGTGCCAGCTCACCAGTCGTGCAGCCCCTCCAAGAGACCCAGTACTTC. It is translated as CASSPVVQPLQETQYF.

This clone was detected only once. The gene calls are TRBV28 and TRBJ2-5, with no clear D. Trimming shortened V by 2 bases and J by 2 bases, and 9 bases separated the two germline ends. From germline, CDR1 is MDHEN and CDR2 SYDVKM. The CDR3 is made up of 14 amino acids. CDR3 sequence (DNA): TGTGCCAGCAGTTTAGGGGTCATACAAGAGACCCAGTACTTC. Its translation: CASSLGVIQETQYF.

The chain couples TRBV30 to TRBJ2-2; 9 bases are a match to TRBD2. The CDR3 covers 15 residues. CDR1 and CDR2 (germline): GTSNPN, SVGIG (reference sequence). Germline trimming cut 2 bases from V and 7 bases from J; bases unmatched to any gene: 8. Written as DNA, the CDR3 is TGTGCCTGGAGTCTTAGCGGGAGTGGCGTCGGGGAGCTGTTTTTT. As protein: CAWSLSGSGVGELFF.